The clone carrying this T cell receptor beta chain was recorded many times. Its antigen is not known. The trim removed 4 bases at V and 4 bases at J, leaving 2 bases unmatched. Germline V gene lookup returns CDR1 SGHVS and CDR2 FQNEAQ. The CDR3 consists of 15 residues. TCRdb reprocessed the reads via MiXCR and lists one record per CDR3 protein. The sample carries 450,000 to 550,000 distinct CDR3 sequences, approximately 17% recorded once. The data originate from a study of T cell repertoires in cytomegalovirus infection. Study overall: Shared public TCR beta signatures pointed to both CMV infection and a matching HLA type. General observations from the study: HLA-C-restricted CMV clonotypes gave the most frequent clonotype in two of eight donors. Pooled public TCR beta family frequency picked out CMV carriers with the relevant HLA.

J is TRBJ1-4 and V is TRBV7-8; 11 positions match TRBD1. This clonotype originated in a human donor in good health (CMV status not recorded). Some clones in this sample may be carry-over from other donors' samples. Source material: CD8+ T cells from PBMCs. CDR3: CASSSGTGGNEKLFF. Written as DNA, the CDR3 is TGTGCCAGCAGCTCCGGGACAGGGGGTAATGAAAAACTGTTTTTT.